This entry lists 3 T cell receptor beta chains sequenced from one sample in a study of OX40 agonist ivuxolimab in advanced cancers. Data came from immunoSEQ multiplex PCR; TCRdb stores just in-frame clones and leaves some out. The sample has under 75,000 clones; about 81% are singletons. Sequenced here: CD4+ or CD8+ T cells sorted from blood, sampled in a trial of the OX40 agonist ivuxolimab. These receptors were taken from an adult with an advanced solid tumor such as melanoma, head and neck, liver or kidney cancer.

The chain is built from TRBV27 and TRBJ1-2; 11 bases line up with TRBD1. Germline V CDR1 and CDR2: MNHEY, SMNVEV (reference sequence). CDR3 length: 14 amino acids. V was pared by 11 bases and J by 1 base, with 6 bases of the junction left unmatched. CDR3 region: CASRGQGVNYGYTF. In DNA form, the CDR3 reads TGTGCCTCAAGGGGACAGGGGGTTAACTATGGCTACACCTTC.

This rearrangement joins TRBV2 to TRBJ1-1; 9 nucleotides align to TRBD1. The J segment lost 6 bases and the V segment lost 2 bases, leaving 13 bases of the junction unmatched. The CDR3 spans 17 residues. The germline CDR1 and CDR2 sequences are SNHLY and FYNNEI. CDR3 coding DNA: TGTGCCAGCAGTGAACCTACCGGGACAGGGTATTCAGCTGAAGCTTTCTTT. Translating gives CASSEPTGTGYSAEAFF.

The rearrangement uses TRBV6-5 and TRBJ2-1, with 10 bases aligning to TRBD2. The junction had 4 bases not matched to a gene; V was cut back by 6 bases and J by 2 bases. The germline V gene has CDR1 MNHEY and CDR2 SVGAGI. The CDR3 totals 15 residues. The CDR3 reads CASSLTSGAYNEQFF. The CDR3 DNA reads as TGTGCCAGCAGCTTAACTAGCGGGGCCTACAATGAGCAGTTCTTC.